The rows below give T cell receptor beta chains drawn from one sample of a study of CD8 T cells in ankylosing spondylitis. TCRdb re-called the 5' RACE reads through MiXCR, storing one row per CDR3 protein. The repertoire holds more than 500,000 distinct CDR3 sequences, with under 5.5% as singletons. The sequencing input was blood, either unsorted or a sorted T cell fraction (not recorded which). These receptor sequences come from a male donor with ankylosing spondylitis. Each CDR3 is given with its conserved first and last residue. Fields, in order: CDR3 length, J gene, D gene, clone size, V gene, CDR3 DNA, CDR3 protein. A D gene is named only where the DNA matches it firmly. Clone size is given for some rows only: seen once, a few or many times, or a class if the clone is expanded.

12,TRBJ2-5,NA,many,TRBV4-3,TGCGCCAGCAGCCTCAACGGGGAGACCCAGTACTTC,CASSLNGETQYF
12,TRBJ2-7,NA,many,TRBV20-1,TGCAGTGCTAGAGTTTGGGCCTACGAGCAGTACTTC,CSARVWAYEQYF
15,TRBJ1-5,TRBD1,many,TRBV4-1,TGCGCCAGCAGCCAAGAGGACAGGGCCAGTCAGCCCCAGCATTTT,CASSQEDRASQPQHF
15,TRBJ1-1,NA,many,TRBV15,TGTGCCACCAGCAATGGGCTTACGTTGGAAAATCGAGCTTTCTTT,CATSNGLTLENRAFF
15,TRBJ2-7,NA,few,TRBV5-1,TGCGCCAGCAGCTTGGCGCGTCCTTCCTCCTACGAGCAGTACTTC,CASSLARPSSYEQYF
14,TRBJ2-4,NA,NA,TRBV20-1,TGCAGTGCTAGCGGGCCTCTAGCCAAAAACATTCAGTACTTC,CSASGPLAKNIQYF
16,TRBJ1-4,TRBD1,many,TRBV7-6,TGTGCCAGCACCCTCAGACCGGGACAGGGAAATGAAAAACTGTTTTTT,CASTLRPGQGNEKLFF
13,TRBJ2-5,NA,many,TRBV20-1,TGCAGTGCTTACCGGGACGCCGAAGAGACCCAGTACTTC,CSAYRDAEETQYF
15,TRBJ2-7,NA,NA,TRBV18,TGTGCCAGCTCACCAAAGTCACAGGGCGTCCACGAGCAGTACTTC,CASSPKSQGVHEQYF
14,TRBJ1-6,NA,NA,TRBV5-1,TGCGCCAGCAGCTTGGCCGGGATGGGCTCACCCCTCCACTTT,CASSLAGMGSPLHF
16,TRBJ2-3,TRBD2,many,TRBV7-9,TGTGCCAGCAGCTTCCTAGCGGGAGTAGGAACAGATACGCAGTATTTT,CASSFLAGVGTDTQYF
15,TRBJ2-2,TRBD1,many,TRBV5-1,TGCGCCAGCAGATTCCTACCGGGACAGTCCGGGGAGCTGTTTTTT,CASRFLPGQSGELFF
13,TRBJ2-7,TRBD1,few,TRBV28,TGTGCCAGCAGTTCTGACAGGGGTCGCGAGCAGTACTTC,CASSSDRGREQYF
16,TRBJ1-1,TRBD1,NA,TRBV6-1,TGTGCCAGCAGCCGACTGACAGGGATCGGTTACACTGAAGCTTTCTTT,CASSRLTGIGYTEAFF
13,TRBJ2-1,NA,many,TRBV11-2,TGTGCCAGCAGCTTGGTACTCAACAATGAGCAGTTCTTC,CASSLVLNNEQFF
16,TRBJ2-3,TRBD1,many,TRBV4-1,TGCGCCAGCAGCCAAGTAAGGGACAGGGGAACAGATACGCAGTATTTT,CASSQVRDRGTDTQYF
17,TRBJ1-2,NA,many,TRBV4-2,TGTGCCAGCAGCCCCTCCCAAGGACAAAATACTAACTATGGCTACACCTTC,CASSPSQGQNTNYGYTF
13,TRBJ2-1,NA,many,TRBV7-2,TGTGCCAGCAGCTCCGGGAACTACAATGAGCAGTTCTTC,CASSSGNYNEQFF
15,TRBJ1-3,NA,many,TRBV21-1,TGTGCCAGCAGTACGACAACTCACTCTGGAAACACCATATATTTT,CASSTTTHSGNTIYF
15,TRBJ2-3,TRBD2,many,TRBV5-5,TGTGCCAGCAGCTTGACTAGCGGGGTACCAGATACGCAGTATTTT,CASSLTSGVPDTQYF